This T cell receptor (beta chain) was sequenced for a study of siplizumab effects on memory and regulatory T cells. This CDR3 is 15 amino acids long. V lost 5 bases and J lost 3, with 14 bases in between. From germline, CDR1 is SSHAT and CDR2 FNYEAQ (reference sequence). Regarding the study as a whole: Naive T cells apparently outstripped memory cells in diversity and seemed major alloresponse contributors. Few alloreactive clones mapped to unstimulated subsets. No naive or memory phenotype could be assigned to roughly 80-97% of proliferating clones.

This clone appeared a single time. Its antigen remains unidentified. Approximately 100,000 TCR templates per sample were assayed. Method: immunoSEQ multiplex PCR; TCRdb's copy keeps in-frame clones and lacks some. The table includes some 62,000 clones, roughly 85% detected once. The sample was memory CD4+ T cells sorted from blood. The V and J genes are TRBV7-7 and TRBJ1-3, with D possibly being TRBD1 (5 bases). The TCR was taken from a human donor in good health. In DNA, the CDR3 is TGTGCCAGCAGCGAAGGGAAGGGGTATGGAAACACCATATATTTT. Translation gives CASSEGKGYGNTIYF.